The T cell receptor (beta chain) described here comes from a study of cytomegalovirus exposure and HLA in healthy donors. This clone was counted between two and nine times. The PCR had 60 Vbeta and 13 Jbeta primers. Data came from immunoSEQ multiplex PCR; TCRdb stores just in-frame clones and leaves some out. The sample lists more than 85,000 clones; about 74% were seen once. Germline CDR1 SNHLY, CDR2 FYNNEI. V was cut by 5 bases and J by 2 bases, with 9 bases left in between. CDR3 length equals 13 residues. The sequence came from a female donor in good health and CMV-seronegative. Material: PBMCs. V and J are TRBV2 and TRBJ2-5; no clear D. CDR3 in DNA: TGTGCCAGCAGTTTTATCCGGCAAGAGACCCAGTACTTC. Translation gives CASSFIRQETQYF. Variable domain in full (rest from reference TRBV2 and TRBJ2-5): EPEVTQTPSHQVTQMGQEVILRCVPISNHLYFYWYRQILGQKVEFLVSFYNNEISEKSEIFDDQFSVERPDGSNFTLKIRSTKLEDSAMYFCASSFIRQETQYFGPGTRLLVL.